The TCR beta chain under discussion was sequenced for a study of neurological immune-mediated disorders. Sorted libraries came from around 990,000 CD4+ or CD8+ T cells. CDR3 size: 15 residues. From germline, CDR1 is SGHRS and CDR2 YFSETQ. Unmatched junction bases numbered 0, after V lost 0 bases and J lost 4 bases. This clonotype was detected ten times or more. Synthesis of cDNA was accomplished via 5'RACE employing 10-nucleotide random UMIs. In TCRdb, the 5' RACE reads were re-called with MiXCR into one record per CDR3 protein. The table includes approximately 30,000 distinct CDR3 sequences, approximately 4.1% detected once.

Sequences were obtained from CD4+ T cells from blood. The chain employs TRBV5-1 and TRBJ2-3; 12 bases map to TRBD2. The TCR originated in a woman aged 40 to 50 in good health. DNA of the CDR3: TGCGCCAGCAGCTTGGCTAGCGGGGGGGCAGATACGCAGTATTTT. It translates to CASSLASGGADTQYF. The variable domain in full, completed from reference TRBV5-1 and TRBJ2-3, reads KAGVTQTPRYLIKTRGQQVTLSCSPISGHRSVSWYQQTPGQGLQFLFEYFSETQRNKGNFPGRFSGRQFSNSRSEMNVSTLELGDSALYLCASSLASGGADTQYFGPGTRLTVL.